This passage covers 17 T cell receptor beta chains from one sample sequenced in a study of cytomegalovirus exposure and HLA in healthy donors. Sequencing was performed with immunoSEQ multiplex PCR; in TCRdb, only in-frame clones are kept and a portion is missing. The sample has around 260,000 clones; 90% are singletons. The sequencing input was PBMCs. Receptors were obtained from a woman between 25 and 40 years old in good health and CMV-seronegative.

The CDR3 sequence is CASSLKTPQETQYF. The CDR3 DNA reads as TGCGCCAGCAGCTTAAAGACACCCCAAGAGACCCAGTACTTC. V usage is TRBV5-1 and J usage is TRBJ2-5; D uncertain. This CDR3 is built from 14 residues. CDR1 is SGHRS and CDR2 is YFSETQ in the germline V gene. Trimming pared 2 bases from V and 1 base from J, leaving 9 bases between.

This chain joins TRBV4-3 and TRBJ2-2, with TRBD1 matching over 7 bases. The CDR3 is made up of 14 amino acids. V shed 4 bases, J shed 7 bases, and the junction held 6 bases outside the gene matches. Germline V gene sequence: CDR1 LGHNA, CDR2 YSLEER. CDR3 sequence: CASSPGPGGGELFF. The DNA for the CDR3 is TGCGCCAGCAGCCCCGGGCCAGGGGGCGGGGAGCTGTTTTTT.

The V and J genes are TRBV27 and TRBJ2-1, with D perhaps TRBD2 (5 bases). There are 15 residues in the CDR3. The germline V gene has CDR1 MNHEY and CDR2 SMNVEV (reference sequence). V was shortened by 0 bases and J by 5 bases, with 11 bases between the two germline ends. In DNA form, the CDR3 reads TGTGCCAGCAGTTTATCTCGGGGAGTGGACAATGAGCAGTTCTTC. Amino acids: CASSLSRGVDNEQFF.

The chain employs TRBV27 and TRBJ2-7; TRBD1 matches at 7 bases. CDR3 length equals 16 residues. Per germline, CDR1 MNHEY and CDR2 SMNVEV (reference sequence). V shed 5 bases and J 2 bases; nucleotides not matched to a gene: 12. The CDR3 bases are TGTGCCAGCAGTGCAACCACCGGGACAGAGGCCTACGAGCAGTACTTC. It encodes CASSATTGTEAYEQYF.

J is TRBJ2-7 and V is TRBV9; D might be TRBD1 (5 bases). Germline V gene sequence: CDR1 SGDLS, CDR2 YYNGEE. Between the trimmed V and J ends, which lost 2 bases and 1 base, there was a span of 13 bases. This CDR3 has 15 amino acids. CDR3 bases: TGTGCCAGCAGCGTTACAGGCTCCTCATCCTACGAGCAGTACTTC. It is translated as CASSVTGSSSYEQYF.

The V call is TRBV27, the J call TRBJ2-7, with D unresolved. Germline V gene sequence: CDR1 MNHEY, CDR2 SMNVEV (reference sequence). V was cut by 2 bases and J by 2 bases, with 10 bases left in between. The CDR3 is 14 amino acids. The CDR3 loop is CASSLRAKPYEQYF. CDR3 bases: TGTGCCAGCAGTTTACGGGCCAAGCCCTACGAGCAGTACTTC.

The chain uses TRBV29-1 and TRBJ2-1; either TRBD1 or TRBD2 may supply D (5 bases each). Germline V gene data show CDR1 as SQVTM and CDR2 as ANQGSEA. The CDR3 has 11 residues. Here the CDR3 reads CLGDVDDEQFF. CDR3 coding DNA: TGCCTCGGGGACGTGGACGATGAGCAGTTCTTC.

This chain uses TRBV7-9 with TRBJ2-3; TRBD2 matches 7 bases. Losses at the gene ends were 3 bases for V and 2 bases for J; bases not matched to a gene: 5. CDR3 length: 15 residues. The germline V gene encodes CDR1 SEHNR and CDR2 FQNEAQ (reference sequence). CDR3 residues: CASSFTSVVTDTQYF. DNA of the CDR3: TGTGCCAGCAGCTTTACTAGCGTCGTCACAGATACGCAGTATTTT.

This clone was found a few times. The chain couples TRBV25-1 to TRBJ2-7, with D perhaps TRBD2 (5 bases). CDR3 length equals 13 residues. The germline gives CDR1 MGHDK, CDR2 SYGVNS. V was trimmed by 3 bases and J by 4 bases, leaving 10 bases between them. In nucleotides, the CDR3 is TGTGCCAGCAGTGATGGGAGAGCTTACGAGCAGTACTTC. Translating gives CASSDGRAYEQYF.

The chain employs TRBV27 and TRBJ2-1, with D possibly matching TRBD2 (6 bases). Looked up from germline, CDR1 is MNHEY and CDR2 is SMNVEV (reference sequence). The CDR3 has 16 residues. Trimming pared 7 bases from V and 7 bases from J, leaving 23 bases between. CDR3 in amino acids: CASNPTGTPPTNEQFF. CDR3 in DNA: TGTGCCAGCAATCCTACCGGGACTCCCCCCACAAATGAGCAGTTCTTC.

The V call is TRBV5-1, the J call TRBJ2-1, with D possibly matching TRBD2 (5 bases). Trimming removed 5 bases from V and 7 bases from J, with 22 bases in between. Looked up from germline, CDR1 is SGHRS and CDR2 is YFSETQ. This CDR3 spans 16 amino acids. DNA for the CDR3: TGCGCCAGCAGTGGACTCTCACACGCCCAGGAGAATGAGCAGTTCTTC. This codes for CASSGLSHAQENEQFF.

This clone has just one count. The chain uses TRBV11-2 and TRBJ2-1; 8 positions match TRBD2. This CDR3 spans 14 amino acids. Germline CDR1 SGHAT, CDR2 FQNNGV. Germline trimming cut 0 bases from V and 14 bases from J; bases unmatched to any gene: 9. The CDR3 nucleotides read TGTGCCAGCAGCTTAGAGGGGTCTAGCGGGCTTAAGTTCTTC. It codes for CASSLEGSSGLKFF.

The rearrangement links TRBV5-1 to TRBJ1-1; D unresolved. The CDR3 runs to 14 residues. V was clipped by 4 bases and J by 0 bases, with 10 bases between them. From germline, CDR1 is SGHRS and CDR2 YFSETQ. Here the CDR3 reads CASSPKNMNTEAFF. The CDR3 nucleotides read TGCGCCAGCAGCCCCAAGAATATGAACACTGAAGCTTTCTTT. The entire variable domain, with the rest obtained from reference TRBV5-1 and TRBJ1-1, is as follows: KAGVTQTPRYLIKTRGQQVTLSCSPISGHRSVSWYQQTPGQGLQFLFEYFSETQRNKGNFPGRFSGRQFSNSRSEMNVSTLELGDSALYLCASSPKNMNTEAFFGQGTRLTVV.

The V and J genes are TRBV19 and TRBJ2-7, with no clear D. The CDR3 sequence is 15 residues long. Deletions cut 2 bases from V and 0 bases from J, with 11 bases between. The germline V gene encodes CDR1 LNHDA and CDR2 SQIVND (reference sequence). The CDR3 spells CASSIRTGSSYEQYF. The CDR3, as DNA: TGTGCCAGTAGTATACGAACTGGAAGCTCCTACGAGCAGTACTTC.

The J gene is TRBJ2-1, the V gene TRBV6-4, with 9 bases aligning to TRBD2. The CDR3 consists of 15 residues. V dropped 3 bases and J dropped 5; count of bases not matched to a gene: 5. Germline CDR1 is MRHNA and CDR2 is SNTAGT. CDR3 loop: CASSEVAGEDNEQFF. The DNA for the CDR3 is TGTGCCAGCAGTGAGGTAGCGGGAGAGGACAATGAGCAGTTCTTC.

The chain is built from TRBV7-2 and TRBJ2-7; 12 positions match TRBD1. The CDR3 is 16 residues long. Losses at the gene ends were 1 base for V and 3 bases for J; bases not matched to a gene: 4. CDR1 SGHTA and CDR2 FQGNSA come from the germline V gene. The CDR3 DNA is TGTGCCAGCAGCTTAGTGGGGACAGGGGGCTTCTACGAGCAGTACTTC. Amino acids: CASSLVGTGGFYEQYF.

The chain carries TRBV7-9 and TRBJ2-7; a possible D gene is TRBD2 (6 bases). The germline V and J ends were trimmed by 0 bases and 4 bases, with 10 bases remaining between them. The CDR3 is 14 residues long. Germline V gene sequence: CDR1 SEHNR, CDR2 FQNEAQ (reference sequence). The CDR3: CASSLAGGLYEQYF. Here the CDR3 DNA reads TGTGCCAGCAGCTTAGCCGGAGGGTTGTACGAGCAGTACTTC.